A selection of T cell receptor beta chains follows, all from one sample in a study of cytomegalovirus exposure and HLA in healthy donors. TCRdb keeps only in-frame clones here, not all; method: immunoSEQ multiplex PCR. The sample lists 150,000 to 180,000 clones; 80% were seen once. Specimen: PBMCs. The receptors come from a woman between 35 and 50 years old in good health and CMV-seropositive. CDR3s include the opening cysteine and the closing phenylalanine or tryptophan. The D gene is left open where the match is weak. Not all rows give a size; the values are once, few, many and, for expanded clones, a class.

15 | TRBJ1-5 | TRBV2 | TRBD1 | NA | CASSRTGGRIRPQHF | TGTGCCAGCAGTCGGACAGGGGGCAGGATTCGACCCCAGCATTTT
12 | TRBJ2-5 | TRBV30 | TRBD2 | NA | CALEREQETQYF | TGTGCTCTTGAGCGGGAGCAAGAGACCCAGTACTTC
16 | TRBJ2-5 | TRBV28 | TRBD2 | NA | CASSLITSGRAETQYF | TGTGCCAGCAGTTTAATAACTAGCGGGAGGGCGGAGACCCAGTACTTC
13 | TRBJ1-1 | TRBV6-4 | NA | NA | CASSAREGTEAFF | TGTGCCAGCAGTGCCAGGGAGGGCACTGAAGCTTTCTTT
11 | TRBJ2-5 | TRBV2 | NA | NA | CASSVSETQYF | TGTGCCAGCAGTGTGTCGGAGACCCAGTACTTC
15 | TRBJ2-1 | TRBV27 | TRBD2 | NA | CASSTGLAGVREQFF | TGTGCCAGCAGTACGGGACTAGCGGGAGTGAGGGAGCAGTTCTTC
14 | TRBJ2-5 | TRBV2 | NA | NA | CASSPAGVRETQYF | TGTGCCAGCAGCCCCGCCGGGGTAAGGGAGACCCAGTACTTC
18 | TRBJ2-2 | TRBV19 | TRBD2 | NA | CASSSLTGTSGLTGELFF | TGTGCCAGTAGTAGCCTAACTGGGACTAGCGGACTCACCGGGGAGCTGTTTTTT
14 | TRBJ1-5 | TRBV19 | NA | NA | CASSPQGAYQPQHF | TGTGCCAGTAGTCCACAGGGTGCTTACCAGCCCCAGCATTTT
14 | TRBJ2-7 | TRBV5-5 | TRBD1 | NA | CASSTPGQPYEQYF | TGTGCCAGCAGCACTCCGGGACAGCCCTACGAGCAGTACTTC
17 | TRBJ2-3 | TRBV27 | TRBD2 | NA | CASSLWVASGRTDTQYF | TGTGCCAGCAGTTTATGGGTGGCTAGCGGGAGAACAGATACGCAGTATTTT
14 | TRBJ2-5 | TRBV7-3 | TRBD1 | NA | CASSTGQGKETQYF | TGTGCCAGCAGCACGGGACAGGGGAAAGAGACCCAGTACTTC
12 | TRBJ2-1 | TRBV7-9 | NA | NA | CASSLPYNEQFF | TGTGCCAGCAGCCTCCCTTACAATGAGCAGTTCTTC
19 | TRBJ2-1 | TRBV21-1 | NA | few | CASSKASGRPGMVYNEQFF | TGTGCCAGCAGCAAAGCCAGCGGGAGGCCAGGGATGGTCTACAATGAGCAGTTCTTC
11 | TRBJ2-5 | TRBV7-2 | NA | NA | CASSLGATQYF | TGTGCCAGCAGCTTAGGAGCGACCCAGTACTTC
14 | TRBJ2-5 | TRBV7-2 | TRBD2 | once | CASSYSGIGETQYF | TGTGCCAGCAGTTATAGCGGGATCGGGGAGACCCAGTACTTC
17 | TRBJ1-5 | TRBV28 | NA | once | CASSFSPGGLGNQPQHF | TGTGCCAGCAGTTTTAGCCCGGGGGGGTTGGGCAATCAGCCCCAGCATTTT
15 | TRBJ1-5 | TRBV30 | NA | NA | CAWSKGGGRTQPQHF | TGTGCCTGGAGTAAGGGCGGGGGGCGAACTCAGCCCCAGCATTTT
15 | TRBJ1-2 | TRBV5-4 | TRBD1 | NA | CASSRRDRGTYGYTF | TGTGCCAGCAGCCGGAGGGACAGGGGAACCTATGGCTACACCTTC
14 | TRBJ1-2 | TRBV7-9 | NA | NA | CASSLGQKSIGYTF | TGTGCCAGCAGCTTAGGACAGAAGTCTATTGGCTACACCTTC
15 | TRBJ1-5 | TRBV5-5 | NA | NA | CASSLAGYSNQPQHF | TGTGCCAGCAGCTTGGCCGGTTATAGCAATCAGCCCCAGCATTTT
15 | TRBJ2-5 | TRBV28 | TRBD1 | once | CASSLIAGGRQTQYF | TGTGCCAGCAGTTTGATCGCAGGGGGTAGGCAGACCCAGTACTTC
14 | TRBJ1-5 | TRBV6-1 | NA | NA | CASSRTPSNQPQHF | TGTGCCAGCAGTCGGACACCTAGCAATCAGCCCCAGCATTTT
12 | TRBJ2-5 | TRBV7-9 | NA | NA | CASSPGSETQYF | TGTGCCAGCAGCCCAGGTTCGGAGACCCAGTACTTC
16 | TRBJ2-7 | TRBV7-9 | TRBD2 | NA | CASSFDEREKAYEQYF | TGTGCCAGCAGCTTCGATGAGCGGGAGAAAGCCTACGAGCAGTACTTC